Included here is one T cell receptor (beta chain) sequence, with context. Profiled with immunoSEQ multiplex PCR; TCRdb holds only in-frame clones, not every one. The data hold more than 45,000 clones, with 60% to 85% observed a single time. The data were taken from a study of PD-L1 blockade in urothelial cancer. This CDR3 comprises 12 residues. The V segment lost 4 bases and the J segment 7 bases; nucleotides outside the gene matches: 2. The germline gives CDR1 SEHNR, CDR2 FQNEAQ (reference sequence). This clonotype originated in a man between 65 and 80 years old with urothelial cancer. Specimen: PBMCs, collected around atezolizumab (anti-PD-L1) treatment. This sequence joins TRBV7-9 and TRBJ2-7; TRBD1 agrees at 9 bases. In DNA form, the CDR3 reads TGTGCCAGCAGCTCGGGACAGGGAGAGCAGTACTTC. It translates to CASSSGQGEQYF.